These T cell receptor beta chains were read from a single sample in a study of T cell responses to AZD1222 COVID-19 vaccine. The data were produced by immunoSEQ multiplex PCR, yet TCRdb's version contains in-frame clones alone and is incomplete. This table holds 150,000 or so clones, 91% found once. The sequenced sample was peripheral blood, obtained 28 days after the second AZD1222 dose. The receptors here all came from an adult who received the AZD1222 COVID-19 vaccine. CDR3s include the opening cysteine and the closing phenylalanine or tryptophan. The order of the fields is V gene, D gene, clone size, J gene, CDR3 protein, CDR3 DNA. D genes are given only for firm matches. Clone size is not always given. Where it is, it says once, few, many or a class for expanded clones.

>TRBV19|TRBD1|-|TRBJ2-2
CASTEGTGITGELFF
TGTGCCAGTACGGAGGGGACAGGGATCACCGGGGAGCTGTTTTTT
>TRBV11-2|TRBD1|few|TRBJ1-6
CASGGQGDSPLHF
TGTGCCTCAGGGGGACAGGGTGATTCACCCCTCCACTTT
>TRBV15|-|-|TRBJ1-5
CATSMRGQPQHF
TGTGCCACCAGCATGAGGGGTCAGCCCCAGCATTTT
>TRBV27|TRBD1|once|TRBJ2-1
CASSLSAGDRGDNEQFF
TGTGCCAGCAGTCTCAGTGCCGGGGACAGGGGGGACAATGAGCAGTTCTTC
>TRBV27|-|-|TRBJ1-4
CASSLWAGATNEKLFF
TGTGCCAGCAGTTTATGGGCAGGGGCAACTAATGAAAAACTGTTTTTT
>TRBV20-1|TRBD2|-|TRBJ2-5
CSARAGETQYF
TGCAGTGCCAGAGCGGGGGAGACCCAGTACTTC
>TRBV19|-|-|TRBJ2-7
CASSAAYEQYF
TGTGCCAGTAGTGCCGCCTACGAGCAGTACTTC
>TRBV7-2|TRBD1|-|TRBJ1-3
CASSLVPGTAGNTIYF
TGTGCCAGCAGCTTAGTTCCCGGGACAGCCGGAAACACCATATATTTT
>TRBV4-1|-|-|TRBJ1-4
CASSLSLAEKLFF
TGCGCCAGCAGCCTCTCCCTAGCGGAAAAACTGTTTTTT
>TRBV5-1|TRBD1|-|TRBJ1-1
CASSLDGTGVFEAFF
TGCGCCAGCAGCTTGGATGGGACAGGGGTCTTTGAAGCTTTCTTT
>TRBV29-1|-|-|TRBJ1-3
CSVEDPLRWPGGNTIYF
TGCAGCGTTGAAGATCCCCTTCGGTGGCCTGGCGGAAACACCATATATTTT
>TRBV2|TRBD1|few|TRBJ1-6
CASRIRDRDSPLHF
TGTGCCAGCAGAATCCGGGACAGGGATTCACCCCTCCACTTT
>TRBV11-2|-|-|TRBJ1-4
CASSFRSGGGEKLFF
TGTGCCAGCAGCTTCCGGAGCGGTGGGGGGGAAAAACTGTTTTTT
>TRBV7-2|-|-|TRBJ2-5
CASSPRPKETQYF
TGTGCCAGCAGCCCCCGGCCCAAAGAGACCCAGTACTTC
>TRBV9|-|-|TRBJ2-1
CASSPRGIFSYNEQFF
TGTGCCAGCAGCCCGAGGGGGATCTTCTCCTACAATGAGCAGTTCTTC
>TRBV7-2|-|-|TRBJ1-4
CASSLHSTNEKLFF
TGTGCCAGCAGCTTACACTCAACTAATGAAAAACTGTTTTTT
>TRBV12-3/TRBV12-4|-|-|TRBJ1-1
CASSFLGEAFF
TGTGCCAGCAGTTTCTTAGGGGAAGCTTTCTTT
>TRBV25-1|-|-|TRBJ1-1
CASRGIGANTEAFF
TGTGCCAGCAGGGGAATAGGGGCAAACACTGAAGCTTTCTTT
>TRBV11-2|-|-|TRBJ1-1
CASSLGAGDTEAFF
TGTGCCAGCAGCTTGGGGGCCGGGGACACTGAAGCTTTCTTT
>TRBV5-4|TRBD1|-|TRBJ2-1
CASSPGQGISINEQFF
TGTGCCAGCAGTCCTGGACAGGGGATATCGATCAATGAGCAGTTCTTC
>TRBV5-1|-|-|TRBJ1-1
CASSLAGRGGTEAFF
TGCGCCAGCAGCTTGGCCGGGAGGGGAGGAACTGAAGCTTTCTTT
>TRBV5-6|-|-|TRBJ2-7
CASSLNLGGEQYF
TGTGCCAGCAGCTTGAATCTAGGGGGCGAGCAGTACTTC
>TRBV5-8|-|-|TRBJ1-2
CASSFRGHGYTF
TGTGCCAGCAGCTTCCGGGGACATGGCTACACCTTC
>TRBV11-3|-|few|TRBJ1-3
CASSLLTGGNTIYF
TGTGCCAGCAGCCTCCTGACAGGCGGAAACACCATATATTTT
>TRBV19|-|-|TRBJ1-4
CASKGDATNEKLFF
TGTGCCAGTAAGGGAGACGCAACTAATGAAAAACTGTTTTTT
>TRBV4-1|TRBD1|-|TRBJ1-3
CASSHPLQGKGNTIYF
TGCGCCAGCAGCCACCCCTTACAGGGGAAAGGAAACACCATATATTTT
>TRBV3-1/TRBV3-2|-|-|TRBJ1-2
CASSQEIRPLEGYGYTF
TGTGCCAGCAGCCAAGAAATACGGCCGCTCGAGGGCTATGGCTACACCTTC
>TRBV19|-|-|TRBJ1-5
CASSITGNQPQHF
TGTGCCAGTAGTATTACGGGAAATCAGCCCCAGCATTTT
>TRBV5-1|-|-|TRBJ2-7
CASSFMGWEQYF
TGCGCCAGCAGCTTCATGGGGTGGGAGCAGTACTTC
>TRBV6-5|-|-|TRBJ1-1
CASLRLGTTEAFF
TGTGCCAGCTTAAGGTTGGGCACTACTGAAGCTTTCTTT
>TRBV5-1|-|once|TRBJ1-3
CASSLAAGGNTIYF
TGCGCCAGCAGCTTGGCGGCAGGGGGAAACACCATATATTTT
>TRBV30|-|-|TRBJ1-1
CAWRLPDSPVAFF
TGTGCCTGGAGGTTACCGGATTCCCCGGTGGCTTTCTTT
>TRBV30|TRBD1|-|TRBJ1-2
CAWSVKGAGVDYGYTF
TGTGCCTGGAGTGTAAAGGGGGCGGGGGTAGACTATGGCTACACCTTC
>TRBV19|-|-|TRBJ1-1
CASSEQGPEAFF
TGTGCCAGTAGTGAACAGGGTCCTGAAGCTTTCTTT
>TRBV5-1|TRBD2|-|TRBJ2-5
CASSLWELAGRQETQYF
TGCGCCAGCAGCTTGTGGGAGTTAGCGGGACGCCAAGAGACCCAGTACTTC
>TRBV5-1|-|-|TRBJ1-3
CASSLAGEGGNTIYF
TGCGCCAGCAGCTTGGCTGGGGAAGGGGGAAACACCATATATTTT
>TRBV19|TRBD1|-|TRBJ2-7
CASSVGQGGYEQYF
TGTGCCAGTTCCGTGGGACAGGGAGGCTACGAGCAGTACTTC
>TRBV30|TRBD2|once|TRBJ2-7
CASTRLAASYEQYF
TGTGCCTCCACAAGACTAGCGGCATCCTACGAGCAGTACTTC
>TRBV4-2|-|few|TRBJ2-1
CASSQVRDNYNEQFF
TGTGCCAGCAGCCAAGTAAGGGACAACTACAATGAGCAGTTCTTC
>TRBV12-3/TRBV12-4|-|few|TRBJ2-1
CASSTYNEQFF
TGTGCCAGCAGCACCTACAATGAGCAGTTCTTC
>TRBV25-1|-|-|TRBJ2-7
CASSEMPSEQYF
TGTGCCAGCAGTGAAATGCCCAGCGAGCAGTACTTC
>TRBV7-2|TRBD1|-|TRBJ1-2
CASSPGQRYGYTF
TGTGCCAGCTCACCGGGACAGAGATATGGCTACACCTTC
>TRBV19|-|few|TRBJ1-2
CASSIADSLNYGYTF
TGTGCCAGTAGTATAGCCGACAGCCTAAACTATGGCTACACCTTC
>TRBV15|-|-|TRBJ2-5
CATSRDPGQRETQYF
TGTGCCACCAGCAGAGATCCAGGACAACGAGAGACCCAGTACTTC
>TRBV2|-|-|TRBJ2-4
CASTSGTSIQYF
TGTGCCAGCACCTCCGGGACCAGCATTCAGTACTTC
>TRBV5-1|-|few|TRBJ2-7
CASSLRGLEYEQYF
TGCGCCAGCAGCTTGCGGGGATTGGAGTACGAGCAGTACTTC
>TRBV19|TRBD1|-|TRBJ1-2
CASMNRRGEYGYTF
TGTGCCAGTATGAATCGCAGGGGGGAATATGGCTACACCTTC
>TRBV10-3|-|once|TRBJ2-7
CAISDPYEQYF
TGTGCCATCAGTGACCCGTACGAGCAGTACTTC
>TRBV18|-|-|TRBJ1-2
CASSPTRVDGGYTF
TGTGCCAGCTCTCCGACGAGGGTGGATGGTGGCTACACCTTC
>TRBV10-3|TRBD2|-|TRBJ2-7
CAISELGLAGGPGYYEQYF
TGTGCCATCAGTGAGCTCGGGCTAGCGGGAGGGCCCGGGTACTACGAGCAGTACTTC
>TRBV9|-|-|TRBJ2-3
CASSVRGFGDLTDTQYF
TGTGCCAGCAGCGTTAGGGGTTTTGGGGATCTCACAGATACGCAGTATTTT
>TRBV15|TRBD2|-|TRBJ2-1
CATSRVSSGRLSHEQFF
TGTGCCACCAGCAGAGTTTCTAGCGGGAGATTGAGCCATGAGCAGTTCTTC
>TRBV18|TRBD2|-|TRBJ2-1
CASSPLQRGSGEQFF
TGTGCCAGCTCACCACTCCAGCGGGGTAGCGGTGAGCAGTTCTTC
>TRBV5-1|TRBD1|-|TRBJ1-1
CASSLYPGQGEALNTEAFF
TGCGCCAGCAGCTTGTACCCCGGACAGGGAGAAGCCCTGAACACTGAAGCTTTCTTT
>TRBV18|-|few|TRBJ1-1
CASSLQGNTEAFF
TGTGCCAGCTCACTCCAGGGAAATACTGAAGCTTTCTTT